One sample yielded the 32 T cell receptor beta chains listed below, sequenced in a study of beta chain features in type 1 diabetes. Expressed TCRB transcripts were sequenced because the isolated RNA had all been reverse transcribed beforehand. The repertoire was sequenced with immunoSEQ multiplex PCR; TCRdb's copy has only in-frame clones and lacks some. The table includes roughly 230,000 clones, 9.6% detected once. Sequencing used naive CD4+ T cells from blood. The receptors originated from a woman between 18 and 29 years old in good health.

This clone was found a few times. The rearrangement joins TRBV7-9 to TRBJ2-1, with D unclear. The V and J ends lost 5 bases and 1 base respectively, with 12 bases between them. The CDR3 extends over 15 amino acids. In germline, CDR1 is SEHNR, CDR2 FQNEAQ (reference sequence). The CDR3, as DNA: TGTGCCAGCAGCCCCCGACTTGGATCCTACAATGAGCAGTTCTTC. Protein sequence: CASSPRLGSYNEQFF.

This clone has more than one count but fewer than ten. This chain links TRBV11-2 with TRBJ2-1; 8 nucleotides agree with TRBD2. J lost 0 bases, V lost 5 bases, and 6 bases had no gene match. CDR1 and CDR2 from the germline V gene are SGHAT and FQNNGV. This CDR3 is 16 amino acids long. DNA for the CDR3: TGTGCCAGCAGCCTAGCGGGTCGGAGCTCCTACAATGAGCAGTTCTTC. Amino acids: CASSLAGRSSYNEQFF. Full variable domain (outside the CDR3, taken from reference TRBV11-2 and TRBJ2-1): EAGVAQSPRYKIIEKRQSVAFWCNPISGHATLYWYQQILGQGPKLLIQFQNNGVVDDSQLPKDRFSAERLKGVDSTLKIQPAKLEDSAVYLCASSLAGRSSYNEQFFGPGTRLTVL.

This clone was seen a handful of times. The J gene is TRBJ2-7, the V gene TRBV5-1; D perhaps matches TRBD1 (6 bases). The length of the CDR3 is 14 residues. The V end was cut by 2 bases, the J end by 5 bases, with 14 bases between. Germline CDR1 is SGHRS and CDR2 is YFSETQ. The CDR3 protein is CASSFRDNYDEQYF. As DNA, the CDR3 is TGCGCCAGCAGCTTCCGGGACAACTACGACGAGCAGTACTTC.

The chain combines TRBV30 with TRBJ2-3; D gene ambiguous. The CDR3 length is 13 residues. The germline CDR1 and CDR2 sequences are GTSNPN and SVGIG (reference sequence). V lost 3 bases to trimming and J lost 6 bases, with 13 bases between them. CDR3 sequence reads: CAWSVTLWDTQYF. The CDR3 DNA follows: TGTGCCTGGAGCGTGACTCTTTGGGATACGCAGTATTTT.

This clone was detected a few times. This chain connects TRBV5-1 to TRBJ1-1, with 9 bases fitting TRBD1. The CDR3 extends over 16 amino acids. The V segment lost 4 bases and the J segment 0 bases; nucleotides outside the gene matches: 7. In germline, CDR1 is SGHRS, CDR2 YFSETQ. The CDR3 reads CASSPGDRDLNTEAFF. For the CDR3, the DNA is TGCGCCAGCAGCCCAGGGGACAGGGACCTGAACACTGAAGCTTTCTTT.

The chain joins TRBV25-1 to TRBJ2-5; TRBD1 is a possible D gene (6 bases). This CDR3 region has 13 residues. Deletions cut 6 bases from V and 0 bases from J, with 8 bases between. CDR1 is MGHDK and CDR2 is SYGVNS in the germline V gene. The CDR3 nucleotides read TGTGCCAGCAGCGGGACATACCAAGAGACCCAGTACTTC. Translation gives CASSGTYQETQYF.

In its sample, this clone was seen a few times. The rearrangement links TRBV2 to TRBJ2-2; 7 nucleotides agree with TRBD1. The junction had 4 bases not matched to a gene; V was cut back by 6 bases and J by 0 bases. Germline-derived CDR1 and CDR2 are SNHLY and FYNNEI. The length of the CDR3 is 15 residues. CDR3 bases: TGTGCCAGCAGACTGGACAGGACGAACACCGGGGAGCTGTTTTTT. Its translation: CASRLDRTNTGELFF. Full variable domain (outside the CDR3, taken from reference TRBV2 and TRBJ2-2): EPEVTQTPSHQVTQMGQEVILRCVPISNHLYFYWYRQILGQKVEFLVSFYNNEISEKSEIFDDQFSVERPDGSNFTLKIRSTKLEDSAMYFCASRLDRTNTGELFFGEGSRLTVL.

This clone was counted a few times. The chain carries TRBV5-1 and TRBJ2-1; TRBD1 aligns across 9 bases. V lost 0 bases, J lost 4 bases, and 2 bases stayed unmatched. Germline-derived CDR1 and CDR2 are SGHRS and YFSETQ. The CDR3 sequence is 15 residues long. The CDR3 protein is CASSLGQGEYNEQFF. The DNA for the CDR3 is TGCGCCAGCAGCTTGGGACAGGGGGAATACAATGAGCAGTTCTTC.

In its sample, this clone was seen many times. This chain connects TRBV29-1 to TRBJ2-3; D is uncertain. CDR3 length: 12 amino acids. The V and J ends lost 4 bases and 3 bases respectively, with 8 bases between them. The V gene's germline CDR1 is SQVTM and CDR2 ANQGSEA. Written as DNA, the CDR3 is TGCAGCGTTGCCCAGATTACAGATACGCAGTATTTT. It encodes CSVAQITDTQYF.

This clone was detected only a few times. V is TRBV4-2 and J is TRBJ2-5; 9 bases are shared with TRBD2. The germline CDR1 and CDR2 sequences are LGHNA and YNFKEQ. V was clipped by 4 bases and J by 4 bases; unmatched bases: 10. The CDR3 contains 16 residues. The CDR3 loop is CASSPLLSGSGETQYF. CDR3 nucleotides: TGTGCCAGCAGCCCACTTCTTAGCGGGAGCGGAGAGACCCAGTACTTC.

The V call is TRBV29-1, the J call TRBJ2-7, with 9 bases lining up with TRBD1. Trimming removed 4 bases from V and 1 base from J; junction bases left unmatched: 2. The CDR3 is 13 residues long. Germline V lookup: CDR1 SQVTM, CDR2 ANQGSEA. The CDR3: CSVAGTGSYEQYF. The CDR3, as DNA: TGCAGCGTTGCGGGGACAGGGTCCTACGAGCAGTACTTC.

V is TRBV19 and J is TRBJ2-3; unclear D gene. CDR3 length: 14 residues. Germline CDR1 and CDR2: LNHDA and SQIVND (reference sequence). V shed 7 bases and J shed 0 bases, with 11 bases lying between them. The CDR3 DNA sequence: TGTGCCAGTAAGGTCGGCGGTAGCACAGATACGCAGTATTTT. It encodes CASKVGGSTDTQYF.

This clone was counted many times. This chain joins TRBV29-1 and TRBJ2-7; D is perhaps TRBD1 (6 bases). The V end lost 4 bases, the J end lost 3 bases, and 10 bases lay between the germline ends. Germline CDR1 reads SQVTM; CDR2 reads ANQGSEA. The CDR3 runs 12 residues. This CDR3 reads CSVVQGIYEQYF. The CDR3 DNA reads as TGCAGCGTTGTTCAGGGGATCTACGAGCAGTACTTC.

This clone occurred many times. V is TRBV4-1 and J is TRBJ2-1; no clear D. Trimming removed 3 bases at V and 8 bases at J, with 11 bases between. The CDR3 has 13 residues. In germline, CDR1 is MGHRA, CDR2 YSYEKL. CDR3 protein: CASSQEYVDEQFF. CDR3 in DNA: TGCGCCAGCAGCCAGGAGTATGTCGATGAGCAGTTCTTC.

This clone was counted only a few times. V usage is TRBV10-3 and J usage is TRBJ2-7, with a weak D call TRBD1 (7 bases). The CDR3 runs 13 residues. Trimming stripped 11 bases from V and 1 base from J, with 15 bases between. The V gene's germline CDR1 is ENHRY and CDR2 SYGVKD. For the CDR3, the DNA is TGTGCCGGGGGACTGGGACAGTCCTACGAGCAGTACTTC. Its translation is CAGGLGQSYEQYF.

The V and J genes are TRBV30 and TRBJ1-1, with D possibly TRBD1 on 5 matching bases. The CDR3 has 12 amino acids. Germline CDR1 GTSNPN, CDR2 SVGIG (reference sequence). V lost 3 bases to trimming and J lost 7 bases, with 12 bases between them. CDR3 nucleotides: TGTGCCTGGAGGACAGTGAAGGTTGAAGCTTTCTTT. Residues: CAWRTVKVEAFF. Variable domain in full (rest from reference TRBV30 and TRBJ1-1): SQTIHQWPATLVQPVGSPLSLECTVEGTSNPNLYWYRQAAGRGLQLLFYSVGIGQISSEVPQNLSASRPQDRQFILSSKKLLLSDSGFYLCAWRTVKVEAFFGQGTRLTVV.

This clone was counted only a few times. This chain joins TRBV18 and TRBJ2-3, with D uncertain. Germline V gene lookup returns CDR1 KGHSH and CDR2 LQKENI. Trimming shortened V by 3 bases and J by 1 base, and 11 bases separated the two germline ends. The CDR3 length is 15 residues. The CDR3 reads CASSPLPRGTDTQYF. The CDR3 bases are TGTGCCAGCTCACCTCTTCCTAGAGGCACAGATACGCAGTATTTT.

This clone was seen a handful of times. J is TRBJ1-1 and V is TRBV5-1; tentative D call: TRBD1 (5 bases). CDR1 is SGHRS, CDR2 YFSETQ, per germline. The CDR3 contains 14 residues. Trimming stripped 4 bases from V and 4 bases from J, with 14 bases between. In DNA form, the CDR3 reads TGCGCCAGCAGCCCGCAGGGTCTTTCCACTGAAGCTTTCTTT. Its protein is CASSPQGLSTEAFF. Combining the CDR3 with reference TRBV5-1 and TRBJ1-1 gives the whole variable domain KAGVTQTPRYLIKTRGQQVTLSCSPISGHRSVSWYQQTPGQGLQFLFEYFSETQRNKGNFPGRFSGRQFSNSRSEMNVSTLELGDSALYLCASSPQGLSTEAFFGQGTRLTVV.

The chain carries TRBV7-9 and TRBJ2-1; D possibly corresponds to TRBD1 (7 bases). The CDR3 length is 15 residues. Deletions cut 3 bases from V and 6 bases from J, with 15 bases between. Per germline, CDR1 SEHNR and CDR2 FQNEAQ (reference sequence). The CDR3: CASSFAGQRTNEQFF. CDR3 DNA: TGTGCCAGCAGCTTCGCGGGACAGAGGACCAATGAGCAGTTCTTC.

This clone was observed a handful of times. V and J are TRBV6-6 and TRBJ2-1, with a weak D call TRBD1 (6 bases). Per the germline V gene, CDR1 is MNHNY and CDR2 is SVGAGI (reference sequence). The ends were cut back, 5 bases at V and 0 bases at J, with 8 bases in the middle. The CDR3 is 14 amino acids. As DNA, the CDR3 is TGTGCCAGCAGTCCACAGGGCTCCTACAATGAGCAGTTCTTC. Translation gives CASSPQGSYNEQFF.

V and J are TRBV7-2 and TRBJ1-3; D uncertain. The V end lost 5 bases, the J end lost 0 bases, and 8 bases lay between the germline ends. The CDR3 is made up of 14 amino acids. CDR1 is SGHTA and CDR2 is FQGNSA in the germline V gene. The CDR3 region is CASSQSHSGNTIYF. CDR3 nucleotides: TGTGCCAGCAGCCAAAGCCACTCTGGAAACACCATATATTTT.

In this sample, this clone turned up a few times. The rearrangement uses TRBV5-4 and TRBJ1-1; D is perhaps TRBD1 (5 bases). Germline values: CDR1 SGHNT, CDR2 YYREEE (reference sequence). This CDR3 contains 15 residues. Deletions cut 2 bases from V and 0 bases from J, with 11 bases between. The CDR3 region has the DNA TGTGCCAGCAGCTTTCCCAGGGCTATGAACACTGAAGCTTTCTTT. Translating gives CASSFPRAMNTEAFF.

This clone was observed a few times. The chain uses TRBV30 and TRBJ1-1, with D maybe TRBD1 (5 bases). CDR1 and CDR2 (germline): GTSNPN, SVGIG (reference sequence). This CDR3 contains 13 residues. The V end was cut by 4 bases, the J end by 1 base, with 10 bases between. The CDR3 reads CAWTWRGNTEAFF. DNA for the CDR3: TGTGCCTGGACTTGGAGGGGGAACACTGAAGCTTTCTTT.

The chain joins TRBV18 to TRBJ1-1; TRBD1 matches at 8 bases. The CDR3 is 13 amino acids. Germline V gene sequence: CDR1 KGHSH, CDR2 LQKENI. Unmatched junction bases numbered 2, after V lost 2 bases and J lost 6 bases. CDR3 protein: CASSPTQGAEAFF. The CDR3 DNA reads as TGTGCCAGCTCACCAACACAGGGGGCTGAAGCTTTCTTT.

The rearrangement uses TRBV6-6 and TRBJ2-2; perhaps TRBD1 as D (5 bases). The CDR3 contains 16 residues. The V gene's germline CDR1 is MNHNY and CDR2 SVGAGI (reference sequence). Between the trimmed V and J ends, which lost 8 bases and 0 bases, there was a span of 16 bases. CDR3 protein: CASGSFRQSNTGELFF. CDR3 nucleotides: TGTGCCAGCGGAAGTTTTAGACAGTCGAACACCGGGGAGCTGTTTTTT.

This clone was observed a handful of times. J is TRBJ2-3 and V is TRBV6-1; TRBD2 matches 8 bases. The CDR3 length is 15 residues. The germline CDR1 and CDR2 sequences are MNHNS and SASEGT. J gave up 6 bases and V 3 bases, and 8 bases lay outside the gene matches. CDR3 amino acids: CASSERGAGMDTQYF. Written as DNA, the CDR3 is TGTGCCAGCAGTGAGCGGGGGGCGGGGATGGATACGCAGTATTTT.

This clone has just a few counts. The rearrangement joins TRBV9 to TRBJ2-1, with 9 bases that match TRBD1. Trimming took 4 bases from V and 5 from J; bases not matched to a gene: 13. From germline, CDR1 is SGDLS and CDR2 YYNGEE. This CDR3 is built from 17 residues. The CDR3 DNA reads TGTGCCAGCAGCCCGGGGACAGGGAAGTTTACCAACAATGAGCAGTTCTTC. Its protein is CASSPGTGKFTNNEQFF.

The V call is TRBV4-2, the J call TRBJ2-7; D unclear. V shed 0 bases and J shed 4 bases, with 13 bases lying between them. Germline V gene data show CDR1 as LGHNA and CDR2 as YNFKEQ. This CDR3 is 15 amino acids long. CDR3 loop: CASSQDRGDRYEQYF. CDR3 bases: TGTGCCAGCAGCCAAGATCGCGGTGACCGATACGAGCAGTACTTC.

This clone has just a few counts. This sequence joins TRBV4-2 and TRBJ2-7; D remains unclear. V dropped 0 bases and J dropped 0 bases, with 9 bases sitting between them. The CDR3 length is 15 residues. Germline values: CDR1 LGHNA, CDR2 YNFKEQ. CDR3 in amino acids: CASSQDPASSYEQYF. The CDR3 nucleotides are TGTGCCAGCAGCCAAGATCCAGCTAGCTCCTACGAGCAGTACTTC.

This chain connects TRBV9 to TRBJ1-1; a possible D gene is TRBD1 (6 bases). V shed 3 bases and J shed 2 bases, with 11 bases lying between them. CDR1 is SGDLS, CDR2 YYNGEE, per germline. This CDR3 spans 14 amino acids. Written as DNA, the CDR3 is TGTGCCAGCAGCGGCTGGACAGCCAACACTGAAGCTTTCTTT. It specifies CASSGWTANTEAFF.

There are many counts of this clone. Other DNA sequences in this specimen translate into the identical CDR3. The chain uses TRBV18 and TRBJ2-5; D ambiguous. The V gene's germline CDR1 is KGHSH and CDR2 LQKENI. V lost 6 bases to trimming and J lost 1 base, with 9 bases between them. The CDR3 contains 13 residues. The CDR3 DNA sequence: TGTGCCAGCTCTCCAACAGTCCAAGAGACCCAGTACTTC. This codes for CASSPTVQETQYF.

The J gene is TRBJ2-3, the V gene TRBV7-9; tentative D call: TRBD1 (6 bases). The CDR3 length is 15 residues. V shed 4 bases and J shed 0 bases, with 11 bases lying between them. The V gene's germline CDR1 is SEHNR and CDR2 FQNEAQ (reference sequence). The CDR3 nucleotides are TGTGCCAGCAGCTCCAGCAGGGGTAGCACAGATACGCAGTATTTT. This encodes CASSSSRGSTDTQYF. The full variable domain, with the rest looked up from reference TRBV7-9 and TRBJ2-3, is DTGVSQNPRHKITKRGQNVTFRCDPISEHNRLYWYRQTLGQGPEFLTYFQNEAQLEKSRLLSDRFSAERPKGSFSTLEIQRTEQGDSAMYLCASSSSRGSTDTQYFGPGTRLTVL.